This paragraph covers one T cell receptor (beta chain) sequence. Its antigen is as yet unknown. The data derive from a study of cytomegalovirus exposure and HLA in healthy donors. General study results and limits: Per published reports, the classifier diagnosed cytomegalovirus status with high specificity and sensitivity. In an earlier analysis, most TCR beta V segments were productive about 90% or about 30% of the time.

The PCR contained 60 Vbeta and 13 Jbeta primers. Profiling relied on immunoSEQ multiplex PCR, and the TCRdb table lists in-frame clones only, not all of them. The profile covers approximately 91,000 clones, with 81% appearing a single time and around a tenth taken by the ten largest. CDR3 length: 14 residues. Germline CDR1 reads SGHRS; CDR2 reads YFSETQ. The V gene lost 0 bases and the J gene lost 5 bases, with 10 bases spanning the gap. V and J are TRBV5-1 and TRBJ2-3, with D uncertain. This receptor was identified in a human donor in good health. Sequencing was performed on PBMCs. CDR3 bases: TGCGCCAGCAGCTTGGCTAGTGACGGAGATACGCAGTATTTT. Translated, it gives CASSLASDGDTQYF.